These 20 T cell receptor beta chains originate from one sample sequenced in a study of Ad26.COV2.S vaccination and SARS-CoV-2 variants. Some clones are missing from TCRdb's copy, which holds only in-frame ones; the method was immunoSEQ multiplex PCR. Among about 350,000 clones listed, about nine tenths were seen once. Treatment specified: around 19 received Ad26.COV2.S at low or high dose, single or two shots; several received placebo; per-sample allocation not given. Day 63 after the first injection of vaccine or placebo was the sampling time. This material consisted of peripheral blood, taken in a trial of Ad26.COV2.S vaccine versus placebo. The receptors come from a person between 18 and 60 years old who received the Ad26.COV2.S COVID-19 vaccine or a placebo.

The genes are TRBV10-3 and TRBJ1-2; the D is unclear. The CDR3 sequence is 12 residues long. V shed 2 bases and J shed 11 bases, with 12 bases lying between them. Germline V gene sequence: CDR1 ENHRY, CDR2 SYGVKD. CDR3 amino acids: CAISEDRMGYTF. The DNA of the CDR3 is TGTGCCATCAGTGAGGACCGGATGGGGTACACCTTC.

The J gene is TRBJ2-3, the V gene TRBV6-2 or TRBV6-3, with 9 bases that match TRBD2. The trim removed 4 bases at V and 9 bases at J, leaving 14 bases unmatched. Germline V gene sequence: CDR1 MNHEY, CDR2 SVGEGT. The CDR3 is 16 amino acids. This CDR3 is CASSWGLASAHQTQYF. The CDR3 DNA is TGTGCCAGCAGTTGGGGACTAGCTTCGGCCCACCAAACGCAGTATTTT.

The CDR3 loop reads CATSINRLAANEQFF. CDR3 nucleotide sequence: TGTGCCACCAGCATTAATCGACTAGCGGCCAATGAGCAGTTCTTC. V and J are TRBV15 and TRBJ2-1; 9 nucleotides match TRBD2. The trim removed 4 bases at V and 6 bases at J, leaving 7 bases unmatched. CDR1 LNHNV and CDR2 YYDKDF come from the germline V gene (reference sequence). This CDR3 has 15 residues.

The chain combines TRBV20-1 with TRBJ2-6; weak D call: TRBD1 (5 bases). V gave up 3 bases and J gave up 2 bases, with 11 bases separating them. Germline V gene sequence: CDR1 DFQATT, CDR2 SNEGSKA (reference sequence). CDR3 length: 15 residues. The CDR3 nucleotides are TGCAGTGCTAGTTCCTGGGGCACTGGGGCCAACGTCCTGACTTTC. Its protein is CSASSWGTGANVLTF.

The CDR3 nucleotides are TGTGCCAGCAGCTTAGGGATGGATCTCTCTGGAAACACCATATATTTT. Protein: CASSLGMDLSGNTIYF. This chain uses TRBV7-2 with TRBJ1-3; D remains unclear. Trimming removed 1 base at V and 0 bases at J, with 10 bases between. The CDR3 length is 16 residues. The V gene's germline CDR1 is SGHTA and CDR2 FQGNSA.

CDR3 residues: CASSSGLGVYEQYF. The CDR3 DNA sequence: TGTGCCAGCAGTTCGGGACTAGGAGTCTACGAGCAGTACTTC. V and J are TRBV28 and TRBJ2-7, with 8 positions matching TRBD2. This CDR3 spans 14 amino acids. From germline, CDR1 is MDHEN and CDR2 SYDVKM. Losses at the gene ends were 4 bases for V and 3 bases for J; bases not matched to a gene: 5.

In nucleotides, the CDR3 is TGTGCCAGCAGTCCTCCTTCGGGATCTGGGGAGTCACCCCTCCACTTT. Its protein is CASSPPSGSGESPLHF. The chain joins TRBV28 to TRBJ1-6; no firm D call. The V gene's germline CDR1 is MDHEN and CDR2 SYDVKM. The CDR3 is 16 amino acids. Between the trimmed V and J ends, which lost 5 bases and 10 bases, there was a span of 21 bases.

In nucleotides, the CDR3 is TGTGCCAGCAGTTTAGGCGTTAAGGAAGCTTTCTTT. This gives the protein CASSLGVKEAFF. The chain carries TRBV12-3 or TRBV12-4 and TRBJ1-1; D is unresolved. V gave up 1 base and J gave up 8 bases, with 8 bases separating them. The CDR3 has 12 amino acids.

This rearrangement joins TRBV25-1 to TRBJ1-4; perhaps TRBD1 as D (6 bases). The germline V gene has CDR1 MGHDK and CDR2 SYGVNS. The CDR3 totals 16 residues. V was cut by 2 bases and J by 4 bases, with 14 bases left in between. The CDR3 bases are TGTGCCAGCAGTGAAGTCCGAGGGGGAGTTAATGAAAAACTGTTTTTT. It codes for CASSEVRGGVNEKLFF.

To note about this clone: Other nucleotide sequences from this sample produce the same CDR3. CDR3 sequence: CASSPRYEQYF. The CDR3 DNA sequence: TGTGCCAGCTCACCACGCTACGAGCAGTACTTC. The chain is built from TRBV18 and TRBJ2-7, with unresolved D. The germline CDR1 and CDR2 sequences are KGHSH and LQKENI. The CDR3 is made up of 11 amino acids. V was cut by 1 base and J by 3 bases, with 1 base left in between.

This clone is a singleton in its sample. The chain has TRBV27 and TRBJ2-1; 10 bases map to TRBD1. Trimming at V came to 9 bases and at J to 4 bases, leaving 9 bases not matched to a gene. The CDR3 covers 15 residues. The germline CDR1 and CDR2 sequences are MNHEY and SMNVEV (reference sequence). The CDR3 here is CASFAGQGVYNEQFF. Written as DNA, the CDR3 is TGTGCCAGTTTCGCCGGACAGGGGGTATACAATGAGCAGTTCTTC.

The gene calls are TRBV5-4 and TRBJ1-2; tentatively, D is TRBD1 (6 bases). The CDR3 is 13 amino acids. V lost 1 base and J lost 8, with 12 bases in between. Germline CDR1 and CDR2: SGHNT and YYREEE (reference sequence). CDR3 residues: CASSLSGGVGYTF. CDR3 coding DNA: TGTGCCAGCAGCTTGTCTGGGGGCGTGGGCTACACCTTC.

The J gene is TRBJ1-2, the V gene TRBV5-8, with 7 bases identical to TRBD1. The CDR3 loop spans 15 amino acids. CDR1 SGHTS and CDR2 YDEGEE come from the germline V gene. With V trimmed by 0 bases and J by 4 bases, 6 bases remained unmatched. CDR3 in DNA: TGTGCCAGCAGCTTGGCGGGACAGCCTCTCTATGGCTACACCTTC. Protein product: CASSLAGQPLYGYTF. Using reference TRBV5-8 and TRBJ1-2 for the parts outside the CDR3, the full variable domain is EAGVTQSPTHLIKTRGQQATLRCSPISGHTSVYWYQQALGLGLQFLLWYDEGEERNRGNFPPRFSGRQFPNYSSELNVNALELEDSALYLCASSLAGQPLYGYTFGSGTRLTVV.

This clone was seen once. Other DNA sequences from this sample encode an identical CDR3 as well. The chain links TRBV10-3 to TRBJ2-3, with D possibly matching TRBD1 (6 bases). Trimming pared 3 bases from V and 1 base from J, leaving 8 bases between. The germline V gene has CDR1 ENHRY and CDR2 SYGVKD. The CDR3 covers 14 residues. The CDR3 is CAISDRGGTDTQYF. CDR3 DNA: TGTGCCATCAGTGACAGGGGTGGCACAGATACGCAGTATTTT.

The J gene is TRBJ2-5, the V gene TRBV6-5, with TRBD2 matching 8 bases. This CDR3 is built from 12 residues. V was clipped by 5 bases and J by 5 bases; unmatched bases: 1. The germline gives CDR1 MNHEY, CDR2 SVGAGI. The CDR3 spells CASSTGGETQYF. The CDR3 DNA is TGTGCCAGCAGTACGGGAGGGGAGACCCAGTACTTC.

This clone appeared a few times. The gene calls are TRBV19 and TRBJ2-7; the D is unclear. CDR1 and CDR2 from the germline V gene are LNHDA and SQIVND (reference sequence). The V end was cut by 5 bases, the J end by 0 bases, with 11 bases between. The CDR3 is made up of 14 amino acids. The CDR3 region has the DNA TGTGCCAGTAGTGTGACACTTCGCTCCTACGAGCAGTACTTC. It specifies CASSVTLRSYEQYF.

This CDR3 is CAISDNRDIAQPQHF. The CDR3 nucleotides are TGTGCCATCAGTGATAACAGAGATATTGCTCAGCCCCAGCATTTT. V gene TRBV10-3 combines with J gene TRBJ1-5; D remains ambiguous. Trimming took off 3 bases at V and 6 bases at J, with 15 bases between the two ends. Germline CDR1 is ENHRY and CDR2 is SYGVKD. The CDR3 consists of 15 residues.

V gene TRBV3-1 (or the pseudogene TRBV3-2) combines with J gene TRBJ1-3, with 7 nucleotides matching TRBD1. The CDR3 runs to 14 residues. Germline values: CDR1 LGHDT, CDR2 YNNKEL (reference sequence). After removal of 2 bases from V and 7 bases from J, the junction contained 5 bases not matched to a gene. In DNA form, the CDR3 reads TGTGCCAGCAGCCAATCTCAGGGGGGCAACACCATATATTTT. Translation: CASSQSQGGNTIYF.

This chain connects TRBV11-3 to TRBJ2-2; no clear D. The V gene lost 1 base and the J gene lost 4 bases, with 7 bases spanning the gap. CDR1 and CDR2 from the germline V gene are SGHNT and YENEEA. The CDR3 spans 14 residues. CDR3 amino acids: CASSLGPRTGELFF. CDR3 sequence (DNA): TGTGCCAGCAGCTTAGGCCCTCGCACCGGGGAGCTGTTTTTT.

The chain is built from TRBV5-8 and TRBJ2-3; 7 bases fit TRBD1. Per germline, CDR1 SGHTS and CDR2 YDEGEE. The J segment lost 6 bases and the V segment lost 3 bases, leaving 10 bases of the junction unmatched. The CDR3 loop spans 15 amino acids. The DNA of the CDR3 is TGTGCCAGCAGCTCCATCCGGGACAGAAGCGATACGCAGTATTTT. This sequence encodes CASSSIRDRSDTQYF.